A single sample is the source of the 10 T cell receptor beta chains below, sequenced in a study of blood T cell repertoires in COVID-19. TCRdb's table, derived via immunoSEQ multiplex PCR, lists solely in-frame clones and lacks some. The data contain about 120,000 clones, about 80% of them singletons. Source material: peripheral blood. The receptors originated from a woman aged 40 to 50 with acute or convalescent COVID-19.

The rearrangement uses TRBV5-1 and TRBJ1-1; D is undetermined. CDR3 length equals 13 residues. Germline V gives CDR1 SGHRS, CDR2 YFSETQ. With 2 bases removed from V and 1 base from J, the gap between germline ends came to 6 bases. CDR3 nucleotide sequence: TGCGCCAGCAGCTTTGCCGGGAACACTGAAGCTTTCTTT. Protein: CASSFAGNTEAFF.

In its sample, this clone was seen once. The V call is TRBV6-5, the J call TRBJ2-1; 12 nucleotides match TRBD2. The CDR3 contains 13 residues. J lost 9 bases, V lost 6 bases, and 3 bases had no gene match. Germline assignment: CDR1 MNHEY and CDR2 SVGAGI. CDR3 sequence (DNA): TGTGCCAGCAGCCTAGCGGGGGGGCCTGAGCAGTTCTTC. The encoded protein is CASSLAGGPEQFF.

The J gene is TRBJ2-2, the V gene TRBV6-5; maybe TRBD2 (5 bases). This CDR3 comprises 15 residues. Germline loops: CDR1 MNHEY, CDR2 SVGAGI. Trimming took off 7 bases at V and 1 base at J, with 13 bases between the two ends. CDR3 sequence: CASKRAAGNTGELFF. The CDR3, as DNA: TGTGCCAGCAAGAGAGCGGCAGGGAACACCGGGGAGCTGTTTTTT.

This chain uses TRBV2 with TRBJ2-1; the D gene is possibly TRBD2 (5 bases). The V gene's germline CDR1 is SNHLY and CDR2 FYNNEI. V was trimmed by 5 bases and J by 4 bases, leaving 15 bases between them. There are 15 residues in the CDR3. DNA of the CDR3: TGTGCCAGCAGTCCTCAGGTTGGAGGATACAATGAGCAGTTCTTC. Protein sequence: CASSPQVGGYNEQFF.

This chain links TRBV6-2 or TRBV6-3 with TRBJ2-3; 9 bases map to TRBD2. The junction had 6 bases not matched to a gene; V was cut back by 2 bases and J by 3 bases. Germline V gene lookup returns CDR1 MNHEY and CDR2 SVGEGT. This CDR3 has 16 residues. The CDR3 region is CASSYVLAGLTDTQYF. CDR3 nucleotide sequence: TGTGCCAGCAGTTACGTGCTAGCGGGGTTAACAGATACGCAGTATTTT.

The chain couples TRBV19 to TRBJ2-2; 9 bases map to TRBD1. CDR1 and CDR2 from the germline V gene are LNHDA and SQIVND (reference sequence). The ends lost 3 bases at V and 4 bases at J; junction bases unmatched: 6. This CDR3 has 16 residues. DNA of the CDR3: TGTGCCAGTAGTATTGGGACAGGGACGGCCACCGGGGAGCTGTTTTTT. The encoded protein is CASSIGTGTATGELFF.

The sample holds a few counts of this clone. This sequence joins TRBV25-1 and TRBJ1-3, with 11 positions matching TRBD1. Germline values: CDR1 MGHDK, CDR2 SYGVNS. The CDR3 is 16 residues long. Germline trimming cut 3 bases from V and 3 bases from J; bases unmatched to any gene: 4. In nucleotides, the CDR3 is TGTGCCAGCAGTGAGGACAGGGGGCTTTTTGGAAACACCATATATTTT. Its translation is CASSEDRGLFGNTIYF.

The V gene is TRBV2, the J gene TRBJ1-1, with TRBD1 as a possible D gene (6 bases). Germline CDR1 SNHLY, CDR2 FYNNEI. The CDR3 length is 17 residues. V was clipped by 6 bases and J by 4 bases, with 24 bases between them. In nucleotides, the CDR3 is TGTGCCAGCAGACAGAGGCACAGGGCTGGTTTTGGCACTGAAGCTTTCTTT. Translation: CASRQRHRAGFGTEAFF.

The rearrangement links TRBV5-6 to TRBJ1-5, with D hard to call. The CDR3 contains 15 residues. Germline CDR1 and CDR2: SGHDT and YYEEEE. V gave up 0 bases and J gave up 4 bases, with 11 bases separating them. CDR3 DNA sequence: TGTGCCAGCAGCTTGGCCTTTGGGCTAAATCAGCCCCAGCATTTT. This gives the protein CASSLAFGLNQPQHF.

The J gene is TRBJ2-1, the V gene TRBV27; 9 bases agree with TRBD1. Germline assignment: CDR1 MNHEY and CDR2 SMNVEV (reference sequence). With V trimmed by 9 bases and J by 9 bases, 12 bases remained unmatched. The CDR3 covers 14 residues. The CDR3 bases are TGTGCCAGTATGGCCGGGACAGGGTCGGGTGAGCAGTTCTTC. This codes for CASMAGTGSGEQFF.